This T cell receptor (beta chain) stems from a study of blood T cell repertoires in COVID-19. Germline CDR1 is SGHRS and CDR2 is YFSETQ. The J segment lost 5 bases and the V segment lost 4 bases, leaving 11 bases of the junction unmatched. The CDR3 is 16 amino acids. Per the authors' pipeline: Scientists estimated how many nucleated cells there were by amplifying reference gene primers. Libraries were prepared by immunoSEQ multiplex PCR; TCRdb keeps only in-frame clonotypes and omits some of them. V, J and clone size are those of that table, while D and trimming were read from the DNA. The table has about 200,000 clones, approximately 80% seen once. The Seattle patients joined while their infection was active and were tracked longitudinally afterward.

Sequencing was performed on peripheral blood. This TCR was recovered from a man between 60 and 75 years old with COVID-19, enrolled during active disease. This rearrangement joins TRBV5-1 to TRBJ2-2; 7 bases are a match to TRBD1. CDR3 DNA sequence: TGCGCCAGCAGCCCGGAAACAGGGGTGAGGACCGGGGAGCTGTTTTTT. Translation gives CASSPETGVRTGELFF.